A single sample gave rise to the 21 T cell receptor beta chains below, sequenced in a study of cytomegalovirus exposure and HLA in healthy donors. PCR amplification relied on 60 Vbeta primers (plus 13 Jbeta primers). This table comes from immunoSEQ multiplex PCR, and its TCRdb copy is limited to in-frame clones, with some not included. This table has about 190,000 clones, approximately 86% appearing once. The material sequenced was PBMCs. Receptors originate from a woman aged 25 to 45 in good health and CMV-seronegative.

This chain joins TRBV4-2 and TRBJ1-5, with a tentative D call TRBD1 (6 bases). Per germline, CDR1 LGHNA and CDR2 YNFKEQ. CDR3 length equals 15 residues. The ends were cut back, 4 bases at V and 6 bases at J, with 16 bases in the middle. The CDR3 is CASSPDTGLSQPQHF. The CDR3 DNA reads as TGTGCCAGCAGCCCCGATACAGGGCTGAGTCAGCCCCAGCATTTT.

This clone turned up a few times. In DNA form, the CDR3 reads TGTGCCAGCAGGTCGACAGGGTTGACTGAAGCTTTCTTT. This gives the protein CASRSTGLTEAFF. The V gene is TRBV6-5, the J gene TRBJ1-1, with 7 nucleotides matching TRBD1. CDR1 and CDR2 (germline): MNHEY, SVGAGI. The CDR3 extends over 13 amino acids. J gave up 5 bases and V 6 bases, and 6 bases lay outside the gene matches.

The chain joins TRBV4-1 to TRBJ1-2, with 12 bases matching TRBD1. V lost 2 bases, J lost 10 bases, and 2 bases stayed unmatched. The V gene's germline CDR1 is MGHRA and CDR2 YSYEKL. The CDR3 sequence is 13 residues long. CDR3 residues: CASSQWDRGLYTF. The CDR3 DNA follows: TGCGCCAGCAGCCAATGGGACAGGGGGCTCTACACCTTC.

The chain couples TRBV5-6 to TRBJ2-2; 10 nucleotides agree with TRBD1. Germline-derived CDR1 and CDR2 are SGHDT and YYEEEE. The CDR3 runs to 15 residues. The ends lost 4 bases at V and 4 bases at J; junction bases unmatched: 4. CDR3 in amino acids: CASSRQGAGTGELFF. In DNA, the CDR3 is TGTGCCAGCAGCAGACAGGGGGCAGGCACCGGGGAGCTGTTTTTT.

The V call is TRBV7-3, the J call TRBJ2-3, with TRBD2 matching 8 bases. With V trimmed by 2 bases and J by 4 bases, 11 bases remained unmatched. This CDR3 is built from 17 residues. CDR1 and CDR2 (germline): SGHTA, FQGTGA. This CDR3 is CASSLGRGSGTSDTQYF. As DNA, the CDR3 is TGTGCCAGCAGCTTAGGCCGAGGTAGCGGGACGTCAGATACGCAGTATTTT.

This chain links TRBV28 with TRBJ1-1; D is uncertain. Germline V gives CDR1 MDHEN, CDR2 SYDVKM. The CDR3 sequence is 13 residues long. V lost 7 bases to trimming and J lost 9 bases, with 18 bases between them. For the CDR3, the DNA is TGTGCCAGCACCAGGAGGAGCTCGTGGAAAGCTTTCTTT. Protein sequence: CASTRRSSWKAFF.

The rearrangement joins TRBV11-2 to TRBJ1-3, with TRBD2 identical over 10 bases. The end of the DNA fits TRBJ2-2 better, so the J call may be wrong. The CDR3 extends over 15 amino acids. Germline V gene lookup returns CDR1 SGHAT and CDR2 FQNNGV. CDR3 in amino acids: CASSPAGGWTGELFF. The DNA of the CDR3 is TGTGCCAGCAGCCCAGCGGGGGGGTGGACCGGGGAGCTGTTTTTT.

The V and J genes are TRBV6-5 and TRBJ2-7; D remains unclear. The V gene's germline CDR1 is MNHEY and CDR2 SVGAGI. V was clipped by 2 bases and J by 7 bases, with 6 bases between them. The length of the CDR3 is 11 residues. CDR3 nucleotide sequence: TGTGCCAGCAGTTACGGTCGGGAGCAGTACTTC. Translated: CASSYGREQYF.

The chain uses TRBV5-6 and TRBJ2-3, with 10 bases matching TRBD2. In germline, CDR1 is SGHDT, CDR2 YYEEEE. V dropped 3 bases and J dropped 0; count of bases not matched to a gene: 1. The CDR3 sequence is 15 residues long. CDR3 residues: CASSSSGRSTDTQYF. For the CDR3, the DNA is TGTGCCAGCAGCTCTAGCGGGAGAAGCACAGATACGCAGTATTTT. Combining the CDR3 with reference TRBV5-6 and TRBJ2-3 gives the whole variable domain DAGVTQSPTHLIKTRGQQVTLRCSPKSGHDTVSWYQQALGQGPQFIFQYYEEEERQRGNFPDRFSGHQFPNYSSELNVNALLLGDSALYLCASSSSGRSTDTQYFGPGTRLTVL.

The chain employs TRBV4-1 and TRBJ2-1; D might be TRBD1 (6 bases). Germline values: CDR1 MGHRA, CDR2 YSYEKL. Trimming pared 0 bases from V and 5 bases from J, leaving 8 bases between. This CDR3 is built from 14 residues. CDR3 protein: CASSQDRGNNEQFF. CDR3 DNA: TGCGCCAGCAGCCAAGATAGGGGGAACAATGAGCAGTTCTTC.

This clone has more than one count but fewer than ten. The V call is TRBV28, the J call TRBJ1-2, with 8 bases identical to TRBD1. Germline CDR1 reads MDHEN; CDR2 reads SYDVKM. The CDR3 covers 15 residues. V was clipped by 5 bases and J by 3 bases; unmatched bases: 8. The DNA for the CDR3 is TGTGCCAGCAGTCTAACCGGGACAGGCCACTATGGCTACACCTTC. Translating gives CASSLTGTGHYGYTF.

The V and J genes are TRBV28 and TRBJ2-7; the D is unclear. V dropped 6 bases and J dropped 3 bases, with 9 bases sitting between them. From germline, CDR1 is MDHEN and CDR2 SYDVKM. This CDR3 has 12 residues. CDR3 sequence (DNA): TGTGCCAGCAGCCTAGAGAGCTACGAGCAGTACTTC. Residues: CASSLESYEQYF.

The rearrangement joins TRBV5-4 to TRBJ1-1; D unresolved. Germline CDR1 reads SGHNT; CDR2 reads YYREEE (reference sequence). V dropped 2 bases and J dropped 0 bases, with 8 bases sitting between them. The CDR3 is 14 amino acids. This chain's CDR3 is CASSLANVNTEAFF. In DNA form, the CDR3 reads TGTGCCAGCAGCTTAGCCAACGTGAACACTGAAGCTTTCTTT.

Comment on this clone: A junction end diverges from the germline sequence, so it may reflect a read error. V usage is TRBV7-8 and J usage is TRBJ2-1, with a possible D match to TRBD2 (6 bases). The CDR3 is made up of 15 amino acids. Germline V gene data show CDR1 as SGHVS and CDR2 as FQNEAQ. The CDR3: CASSINPGDFNEQFF. CDR3 bases: TGTGCCAGCAGCATCAATCCCGGGGACTTCAATGAACAGTTCTTC.

This chain joins TRBV5-4 and TRBJ1-2, with 7 nucleotides matching TRBD1. CDR1 is SGHNT, CDR2 YYREEE, per germline (reference sequence). Losses at the gene ends were 1 base for V and 3 bases for J; bases not matched to a gene: 3. The CDR3 extends over 14 amino acids. The CDR3 here is CASSLPQGYYGYTF. Written as DNA, the CDR3 is TGTGCCAGCAGCTTGCCACAGGGGTACTATGGCTACACCTTC.

The V gene is TRBV13, the J gene TRBJ2-7; the D gene is possibly TRBD2 (5 bases). CDR3 length equals 14 residues. V was cut by 0 bases and J by 4 bases, with 10 bases left in between. CDR1 is PRHDT and CDR2 is FYEKMQ in the germline V gene (reference sequence). Here the CDR3 reads CASSLGRVEYEQYF. CDR3 DNA sequence: TGTGCCAGCAGCTTAGGGCGGGTCGAATACGAGCAGTACTTC.

The V gene is TRBV2, the J gene TRBJ2-7; perhaps TRBD1 as D (5 bases). Trimming removed 6 bases at V and 6 bases at J, with 15 bases between. The CDR3 totals 13 residues. Looked up from germline, CDR1 is SNHLY and CDR2 is FYNNEI. The CDR3 nucleotides are TGTGCCAGCAGGGCTACCAGGGTTGCCGAGCAGTACTTC. Protein product: CASRATRVAEQYF.

This chain links TRBV27 with TRBJ2-1; TRBD2 matches 7 bases. Germline loops: CDR1 MNHEY, CDR2 SMNVEV (reference sequence). Germline trimming cut 6 bases from V and 0 bases from J; bases unmatched to any gene: 5. This CDR3 is built from 15 residues. CDR3 loop: CASRRAGSSYNEQFF. CDR3 DNA: TGTGCCAGCAGAAGAGCGGGAAGCTCCTACAATGAGCAGTTCTTC.

The chain recombines TRBV19 with TRBJ1-5; 7 nucleotides match TRBD1. CDR1 LNHDA and CDR2 SQIVND come from the germline V gene (reference sequence). The CDR3 covers 14 residues. V gave up 3 bases and J gave up 7 bases; unmatched junction bases: 6. This chain's CDR3 is CASSIRQGEQPQHF. In nucleotides, the CDR3 is TGTGCCAGTAGTATCCGACAGGGTGAGCAGCCCCAGCATTTT.

V usage is TRBV19 and J usage is TRBJ1-4; D perhaps matches TRBD1 (5 bases). Trimming shortened V by 8 bases and J by 11 bases, and 18 bases separated the two germline ends. This CDR3 spans 13 amino acids. The germline V gene has CDR1 LNHDA and CDR2 SQIVND (reference sequence). The CDR3 sequence is CASQQDLHGKLFF. The CDR3 nucleotides are TGTGCCAGTCAACAGGACCTACATGGGAAACTGTTTTTT.

The rearrangement joins TRBV28 to TRBJ2-5, with TRBD1 matching over 8 bases. The CDR3 is 12 residues long. Germline V gene sequence: CDR1 MDHEN, CDR2 SYDVKM. Trimming cost V 6 bases and J 12 bases; bases outside gene matches: 9. The chain's CDR3 is CASRGNRGEKYF. CDR3 coding DNA: TGTGCCAGCAGAGGGAACAGGGGGGAGAAGTACTTC.